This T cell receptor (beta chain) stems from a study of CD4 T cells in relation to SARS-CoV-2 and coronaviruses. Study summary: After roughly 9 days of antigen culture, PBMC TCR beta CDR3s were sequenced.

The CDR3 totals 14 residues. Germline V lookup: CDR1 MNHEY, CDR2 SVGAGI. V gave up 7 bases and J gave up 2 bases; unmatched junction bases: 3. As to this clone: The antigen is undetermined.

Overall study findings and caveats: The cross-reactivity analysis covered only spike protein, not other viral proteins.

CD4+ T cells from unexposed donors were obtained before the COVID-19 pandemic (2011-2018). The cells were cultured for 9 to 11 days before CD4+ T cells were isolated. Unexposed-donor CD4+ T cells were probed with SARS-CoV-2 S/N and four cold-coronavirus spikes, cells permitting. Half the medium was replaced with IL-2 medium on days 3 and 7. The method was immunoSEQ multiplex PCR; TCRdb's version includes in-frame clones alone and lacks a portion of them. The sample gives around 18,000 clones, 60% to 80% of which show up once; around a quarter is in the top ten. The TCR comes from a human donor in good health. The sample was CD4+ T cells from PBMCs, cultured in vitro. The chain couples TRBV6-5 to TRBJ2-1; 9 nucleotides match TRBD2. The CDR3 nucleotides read TGTGCCAGCACGCGGGAGGGCCCCTACAATGAGCAGTTCTTC. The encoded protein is CASTREGPYNEQFF.